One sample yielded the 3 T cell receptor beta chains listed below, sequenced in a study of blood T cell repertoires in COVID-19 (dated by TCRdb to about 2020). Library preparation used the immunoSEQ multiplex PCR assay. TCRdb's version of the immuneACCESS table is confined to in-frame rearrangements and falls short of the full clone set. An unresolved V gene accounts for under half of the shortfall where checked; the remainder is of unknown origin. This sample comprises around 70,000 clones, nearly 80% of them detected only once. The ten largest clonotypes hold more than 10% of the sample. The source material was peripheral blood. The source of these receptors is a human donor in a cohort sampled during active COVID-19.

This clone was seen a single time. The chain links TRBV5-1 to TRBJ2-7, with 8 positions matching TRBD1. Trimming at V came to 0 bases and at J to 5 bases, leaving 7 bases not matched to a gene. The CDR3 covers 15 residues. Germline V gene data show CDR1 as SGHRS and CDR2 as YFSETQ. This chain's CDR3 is CASSLGESTGDEQYF. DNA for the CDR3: TGCGCCAGCAGCTTGGGGGAATCGACAGGGGACGAGCAGTACTTC.

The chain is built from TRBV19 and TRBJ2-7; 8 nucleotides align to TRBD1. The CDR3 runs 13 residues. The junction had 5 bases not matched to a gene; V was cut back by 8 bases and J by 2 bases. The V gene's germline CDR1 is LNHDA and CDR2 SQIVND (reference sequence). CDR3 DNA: TGTGCCAGTCGAGGACAGGGTACCTACGAGCAGTACTTC. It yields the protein CASRGQGTYEQYF.

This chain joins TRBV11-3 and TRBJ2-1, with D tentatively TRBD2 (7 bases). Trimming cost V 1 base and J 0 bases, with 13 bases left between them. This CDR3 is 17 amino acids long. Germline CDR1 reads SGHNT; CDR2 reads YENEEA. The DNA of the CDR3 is TGTGCCAGCAGCTTAGCCGGGGGGCGGAGCTCCTACAATGAGCAGTTCTTC. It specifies CASSLAGGRSSYNEQFF.